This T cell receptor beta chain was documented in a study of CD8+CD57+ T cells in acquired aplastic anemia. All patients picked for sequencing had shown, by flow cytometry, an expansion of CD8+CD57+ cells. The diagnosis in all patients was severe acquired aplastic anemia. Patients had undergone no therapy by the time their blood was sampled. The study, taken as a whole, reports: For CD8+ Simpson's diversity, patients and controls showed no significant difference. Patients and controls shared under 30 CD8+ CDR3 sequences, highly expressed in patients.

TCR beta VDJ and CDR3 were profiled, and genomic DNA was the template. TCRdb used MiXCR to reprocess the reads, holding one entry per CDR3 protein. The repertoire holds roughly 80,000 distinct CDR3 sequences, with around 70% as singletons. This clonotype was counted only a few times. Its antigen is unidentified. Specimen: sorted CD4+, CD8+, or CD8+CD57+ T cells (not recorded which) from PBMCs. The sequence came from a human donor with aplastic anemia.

The CDR3 coding sequence is TGCAGTGCCCCCCCGGGGCCTGGGAATACGCAGTATTTT. Protein product: CSAPPGPGNTQYF. This sequence joins TRBV20-1 and TRBJ2-3, with D perhaps TRBD1 or TRBD2 (5 bases each). Trimming removed 6 bases from V and 7 bases from J, with 17 bases in between. The CDR3 covers 13 residues. Germline V gives CDR1 DFQATT, CDR2 SNEGSKA (reference sequence).